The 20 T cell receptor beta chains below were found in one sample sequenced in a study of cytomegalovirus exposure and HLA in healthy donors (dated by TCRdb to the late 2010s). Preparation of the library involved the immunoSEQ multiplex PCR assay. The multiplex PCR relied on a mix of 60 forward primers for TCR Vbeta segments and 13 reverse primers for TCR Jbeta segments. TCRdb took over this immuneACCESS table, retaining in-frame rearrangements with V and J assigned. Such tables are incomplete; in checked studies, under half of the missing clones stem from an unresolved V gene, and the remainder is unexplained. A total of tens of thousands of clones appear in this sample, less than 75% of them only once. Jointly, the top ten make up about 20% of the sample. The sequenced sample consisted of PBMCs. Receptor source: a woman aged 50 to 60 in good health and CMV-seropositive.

CDR3 in DNA: TGTGCCAGCAGTTTAGCGGGAACCTCTGGGGCCAACGTCCTGACTTTC. Protein sequence: CASSLAGTSGANVLTF. This chain links TRBV28 with TRBJ2-6; D might be TRBD2 (6 bases). This CDR3 comprises 16 residues. Germline V gene lookup returns CDR1 MDHEN and CDR2 SYDVKM. The V end lost 2 bases, the J end lost 0 bases, and 8 bases lay between the germline ends.

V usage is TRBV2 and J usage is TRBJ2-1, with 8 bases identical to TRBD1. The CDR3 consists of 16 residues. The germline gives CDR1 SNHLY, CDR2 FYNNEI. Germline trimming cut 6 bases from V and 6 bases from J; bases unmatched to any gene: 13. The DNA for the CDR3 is TGTGCCAGCAGAGCTCCAGACAGGGGAGCCTCCAATGAGCAGTTCTTC. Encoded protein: CASRAPDRGASNEQFF.

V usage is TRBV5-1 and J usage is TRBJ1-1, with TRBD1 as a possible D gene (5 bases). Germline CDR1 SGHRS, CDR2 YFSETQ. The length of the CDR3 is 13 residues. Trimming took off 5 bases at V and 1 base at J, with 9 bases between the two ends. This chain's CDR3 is CASRVTGNTEAFF. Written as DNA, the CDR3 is TGCGCCAGCAGGGTTACAGGGAACACTGAAGCTTTCTTT. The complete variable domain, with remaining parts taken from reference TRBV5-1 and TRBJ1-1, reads KAGVTQTPRYLIKTRGQQVTLSCSPISGHRSVSWYQQTPGQGLQFLFEYFSETQRNKGNFPGRFSGRQFSNSRSEMNVSTLELGDSALYLCASRVTGNTEAFFGQGTRLTVV.

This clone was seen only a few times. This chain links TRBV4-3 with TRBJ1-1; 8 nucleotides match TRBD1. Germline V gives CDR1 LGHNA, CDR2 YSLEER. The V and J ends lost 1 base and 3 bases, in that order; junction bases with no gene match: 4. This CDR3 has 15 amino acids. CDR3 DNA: TGCGCCAGCAGCCAAGTGGGCAGGGGGCACACTGAAGCTTTCTTT. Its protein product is CASSQVGRGHTEAFF.

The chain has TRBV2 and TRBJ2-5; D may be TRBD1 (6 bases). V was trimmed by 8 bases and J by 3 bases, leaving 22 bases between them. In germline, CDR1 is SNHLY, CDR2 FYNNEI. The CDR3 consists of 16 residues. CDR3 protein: CASSHGTSRGKETQYF. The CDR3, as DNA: TGTGCCAGCTCCCATGGAACCAGCAGGGGAAAAGAGACCCAGTACTTC.

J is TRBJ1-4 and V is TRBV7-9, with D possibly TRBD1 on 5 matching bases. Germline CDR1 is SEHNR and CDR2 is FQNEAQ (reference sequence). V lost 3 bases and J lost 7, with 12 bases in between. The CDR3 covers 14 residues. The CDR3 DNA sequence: TGTGCCAGCAGCTTGTCAGGGCCGATTGAAAAACTGTTTTTT. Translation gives CASSLSGPIEKLFF.

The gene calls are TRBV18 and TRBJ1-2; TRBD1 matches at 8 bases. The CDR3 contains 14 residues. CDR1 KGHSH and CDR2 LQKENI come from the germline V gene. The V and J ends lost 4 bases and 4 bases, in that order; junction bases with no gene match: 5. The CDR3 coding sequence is TGTGCCAGCTCACTGGACAGGGCCCCCTATGGCTACACCTTC. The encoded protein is CASSLDRAPYGYTF.

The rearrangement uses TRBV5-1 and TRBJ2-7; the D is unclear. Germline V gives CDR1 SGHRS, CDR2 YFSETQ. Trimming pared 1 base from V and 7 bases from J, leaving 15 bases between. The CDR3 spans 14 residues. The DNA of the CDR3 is TGCGCCAGCAGCTTGTTATCGGGTTTTGGTGAGCAGTACTTC. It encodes CASSLLSGFGEQYF.

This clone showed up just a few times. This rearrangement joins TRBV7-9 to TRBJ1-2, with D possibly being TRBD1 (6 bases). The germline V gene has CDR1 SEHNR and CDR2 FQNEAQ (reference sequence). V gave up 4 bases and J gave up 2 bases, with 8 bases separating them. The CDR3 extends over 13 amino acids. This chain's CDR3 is CASSSGTNYGYTF. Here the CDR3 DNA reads TGTGCCAGCAGCTCCGGGACAAACTATGGCTACACCTTC.

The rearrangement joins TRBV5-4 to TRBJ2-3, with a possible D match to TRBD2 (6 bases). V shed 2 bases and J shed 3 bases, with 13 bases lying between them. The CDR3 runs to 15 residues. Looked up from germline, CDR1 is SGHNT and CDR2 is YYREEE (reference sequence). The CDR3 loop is CASSLARGWTDTQYF. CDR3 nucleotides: TGTGCCAGCAGCTTAGCCCGGGGGTGGACAGATACGCAGTATTTT.

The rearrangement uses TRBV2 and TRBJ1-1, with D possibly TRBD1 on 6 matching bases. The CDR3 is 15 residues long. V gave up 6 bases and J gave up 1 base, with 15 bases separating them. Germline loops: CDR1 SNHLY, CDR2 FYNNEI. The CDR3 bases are TGTGCCAGCAGACCCCCCGGGACACCGAACACTGAAGCTTTCTTT. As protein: CASRPPGTPNTEAFF. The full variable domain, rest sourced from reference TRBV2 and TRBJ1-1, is EPEVTQTPSHQVTQMGQEVILRCVPISNHLYFYWYRQILGQKVEFLVSFYNNEISEKSEIFDDQFSVERPDGSNFTLKIRSTKLEDSAMYFCASRPPGTPNTEAFFGQGTRLTVV.

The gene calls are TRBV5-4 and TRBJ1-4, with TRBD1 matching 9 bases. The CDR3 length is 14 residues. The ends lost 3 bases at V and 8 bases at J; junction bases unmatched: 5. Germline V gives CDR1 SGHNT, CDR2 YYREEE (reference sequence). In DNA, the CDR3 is TGTGCCAGCAGCTCCGGGACAGGGTTAGAAAAACTGTTTTTT. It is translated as CASSSGTGLEKLFF.

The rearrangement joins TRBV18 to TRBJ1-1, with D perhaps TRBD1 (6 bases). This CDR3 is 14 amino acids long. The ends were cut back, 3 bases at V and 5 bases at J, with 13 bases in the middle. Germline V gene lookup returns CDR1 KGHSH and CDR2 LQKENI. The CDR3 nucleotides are TGTGCCAGCTCACCCACCAGGGGAAGGACTGAAGCTTTCTTT. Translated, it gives CASSPTRGRTEAFF.

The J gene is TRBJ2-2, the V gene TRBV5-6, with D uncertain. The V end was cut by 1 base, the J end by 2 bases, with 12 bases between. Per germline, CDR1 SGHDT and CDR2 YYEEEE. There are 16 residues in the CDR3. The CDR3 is CASSLWSVRNTGELFF. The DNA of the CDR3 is TGTGCCAGCAGCTTGTGGTCCGTGCGTAACACCGGGGAGCTGTTTTTT.

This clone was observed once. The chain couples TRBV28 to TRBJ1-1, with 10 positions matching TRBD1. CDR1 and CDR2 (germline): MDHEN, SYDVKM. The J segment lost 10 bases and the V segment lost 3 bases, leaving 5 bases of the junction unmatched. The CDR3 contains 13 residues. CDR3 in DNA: TGTGCCAGCAGTTTTGCGGACAGGGGGGCAGCTTTCTTT. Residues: CASSFADRGAAFF.

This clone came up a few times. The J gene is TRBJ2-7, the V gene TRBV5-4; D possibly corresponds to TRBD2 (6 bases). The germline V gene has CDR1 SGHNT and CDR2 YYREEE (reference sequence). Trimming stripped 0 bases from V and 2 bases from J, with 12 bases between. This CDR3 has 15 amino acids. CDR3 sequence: CASSLVGGSAYEQYF. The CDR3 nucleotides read TGTGCCAGCAGCTTGGTTGGGGGGTCGGCCTACGAGCAGTACTTC.

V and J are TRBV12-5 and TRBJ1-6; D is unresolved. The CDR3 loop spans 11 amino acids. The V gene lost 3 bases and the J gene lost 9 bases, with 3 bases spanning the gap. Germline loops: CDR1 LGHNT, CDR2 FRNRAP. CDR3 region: CASGFLSPLHF. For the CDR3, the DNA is TGTGCTAGTGGTTTCCTTTCACCCCTCCACTTT.

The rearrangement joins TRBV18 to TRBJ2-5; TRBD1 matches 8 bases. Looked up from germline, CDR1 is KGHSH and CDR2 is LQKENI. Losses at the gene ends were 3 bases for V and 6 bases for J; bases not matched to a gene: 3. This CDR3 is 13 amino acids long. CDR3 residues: CASSPDRGKTQYF. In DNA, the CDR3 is TGTGCCAGCTCACCCGACAGGGGAAAGACCCAGTACTTC. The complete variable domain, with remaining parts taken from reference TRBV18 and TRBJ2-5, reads NAGVMQNPRHLVRRRGQEARLRCSPMKGHSHVYWYRQLPEEGLKFMVYLQKENIIDESGMPKERFSAEFPKEGPSILRIQQVVRGDSAAYFCASSPDRGKTQYFGPGTRLLVL.

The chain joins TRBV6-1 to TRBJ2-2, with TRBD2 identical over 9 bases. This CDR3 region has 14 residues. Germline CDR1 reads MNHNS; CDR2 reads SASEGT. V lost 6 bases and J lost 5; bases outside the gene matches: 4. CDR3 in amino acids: CASRLAGDTGELFF. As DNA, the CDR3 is TGTGCCAGCAGATTAGCGGGGGATACCGGGGAGCTGTTTTTT.

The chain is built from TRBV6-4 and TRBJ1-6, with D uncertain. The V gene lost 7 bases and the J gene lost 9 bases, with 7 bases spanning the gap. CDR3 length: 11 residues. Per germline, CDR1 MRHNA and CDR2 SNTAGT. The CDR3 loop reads CASTICSPLHF. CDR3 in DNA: TGTGCCAGCACTATCTGTTCACCCCTCCACTTT.